This T cell receptor beta chain comes out of a study of CD8+ T cells in alopecia areata. Study-wide background: The protocol delivered tofacitinib for 6 to 18 months, then withdrew it for 6 months.

Treatment meaning: oral pan-JAK inhibitor, 5-10 mg twice daily. This CDR3 has 16 residues. CDR1 and CDR2 (germline): LGHNA, YNFKEQ. RNA, once extracted, was reverse transcribed into cDNA for use as the sequencing template. Using immunoSEQ multiplex PCR, the repertoire was profiled, and TCRdb retains in-frame clones only, with some absent. The table shows around 110,000 clones, with roughly 84% occurring only once. The sequence was obtained from a human donor with alopecia areata. V gene TRBV4-2 combines with J gene TRBJ2-5, with 8 positions matching TRBD2. The J call may be faulty, since TRBJ2-7 better matches the DNA end. This specimen consisted of CD8+ T cells sorted from blood, obtained at week 24, from a patient treated with tofacitinib. Written as DNA, the CDR3 is TGTGCCAGCAGCCAAGAAGACGGGACTAGCTCCTACGAGCAGTACTTC. Translation gives CASSQEDGTSSYEQYF.